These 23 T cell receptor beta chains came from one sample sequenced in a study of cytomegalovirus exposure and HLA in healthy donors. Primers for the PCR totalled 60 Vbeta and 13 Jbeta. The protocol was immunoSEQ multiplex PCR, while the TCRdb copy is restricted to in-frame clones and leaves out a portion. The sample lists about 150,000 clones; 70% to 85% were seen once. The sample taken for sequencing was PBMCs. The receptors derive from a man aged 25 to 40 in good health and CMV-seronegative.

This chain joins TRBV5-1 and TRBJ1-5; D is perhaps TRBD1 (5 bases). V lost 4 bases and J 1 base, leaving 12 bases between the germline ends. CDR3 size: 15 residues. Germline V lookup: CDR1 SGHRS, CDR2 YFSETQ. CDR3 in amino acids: CASSEGRASNQPQHF. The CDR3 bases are TGCGCCAGCAGCGAAGGCAGGGCGAGCAATCAGCCCCAGCATTTT.

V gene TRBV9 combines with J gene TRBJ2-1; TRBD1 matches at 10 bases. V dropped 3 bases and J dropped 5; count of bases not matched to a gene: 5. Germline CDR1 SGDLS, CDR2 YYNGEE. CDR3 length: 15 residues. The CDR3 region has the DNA TGTGCCAGCAGCGGGAGACAGGGGGCTCACAATGAGCAGTTCTTC. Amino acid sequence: CASSGRQGAHNEQFF.

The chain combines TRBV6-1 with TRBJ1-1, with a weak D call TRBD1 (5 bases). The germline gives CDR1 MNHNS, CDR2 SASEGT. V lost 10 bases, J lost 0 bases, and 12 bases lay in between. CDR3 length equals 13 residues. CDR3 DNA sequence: TGTGCCACCGCACAGGTCATGAACACTGAAGCTTTCTTT. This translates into CATAQVMNTEAFF.

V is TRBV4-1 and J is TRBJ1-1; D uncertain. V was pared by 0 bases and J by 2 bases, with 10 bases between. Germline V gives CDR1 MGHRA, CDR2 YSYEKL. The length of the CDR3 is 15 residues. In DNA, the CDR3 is TGCGCCAGCAGCCAAGACGAGTTTTTTAACACTGAAGCTTTCTTT. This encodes CASSQDEFFNTEAFF.

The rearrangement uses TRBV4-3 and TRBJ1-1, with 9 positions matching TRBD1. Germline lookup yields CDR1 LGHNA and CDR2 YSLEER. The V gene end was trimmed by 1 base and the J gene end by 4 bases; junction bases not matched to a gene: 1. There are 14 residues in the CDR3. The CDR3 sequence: CASSQGTGVTEAFF. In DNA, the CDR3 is TGCGCCAGCAGCCAAGGGACAGGGGTCACTGAAGCTTTCTTT.

The DNA of the CDR3 is TGTGCCATCAGTGAGGGCCGGGACAGTAATAGCAATCAGCCCCAGCATTTT. Translated, it gives CAISEGRDSNSNQPQHF. The V gene is TRBV10-3, the J gene TRBJ1-5; 7 nucleotides line up with TRBD1. Trimming removed 2 bases from V and 0 bases from J; junction bases left unmatched: 7. Per germline, CDR1 ENHRY and CDR2 SYGVKD. The CDR3 is made up of 17 amino acids.

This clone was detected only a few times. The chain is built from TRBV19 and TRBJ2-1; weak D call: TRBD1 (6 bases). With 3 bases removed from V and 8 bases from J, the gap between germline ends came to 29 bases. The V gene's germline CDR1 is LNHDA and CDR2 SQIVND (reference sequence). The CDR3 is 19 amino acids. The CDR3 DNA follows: TGTGCCAGTAGTATCAGGGGCCTAGGATGGGCCCCGACCGGCTATGAGCAGTTCTTC. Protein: CASSIRGLGWAPTGYEQFF.

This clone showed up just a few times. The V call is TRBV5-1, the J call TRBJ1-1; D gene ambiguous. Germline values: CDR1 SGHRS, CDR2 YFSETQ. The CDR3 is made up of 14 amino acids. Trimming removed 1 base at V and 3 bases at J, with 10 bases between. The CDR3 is CASSLLSGYTEAFF. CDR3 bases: TGCGCCAGCAGCTTGTTATCGGGGTACACTGAAGCTTTCTTT. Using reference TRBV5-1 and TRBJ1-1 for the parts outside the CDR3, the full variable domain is KAGVTQTPRYLIKTRGQQVTLSCSPISGHRSVSWYQQTPGQGLQFLFEYFSETQRNKGNFPGRFSGRQFSNSRSEMNVSTLELGDSALYLCASSLLSGYTEAFFGQGTRLTVV.

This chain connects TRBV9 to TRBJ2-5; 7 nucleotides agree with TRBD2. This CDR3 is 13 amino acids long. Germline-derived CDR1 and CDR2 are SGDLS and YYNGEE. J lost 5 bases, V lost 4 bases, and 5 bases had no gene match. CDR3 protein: CASSTGLRETQYF. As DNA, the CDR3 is TGTGCCAGCAGCACGGGACTAAGGGAGACCCAGTACTTC. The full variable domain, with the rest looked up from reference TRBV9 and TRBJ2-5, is DSGVTQTPKHLITATGQRVTLRCSPRSGDLSVYWYQQSLDQGLQFLIQYYNGEERAKGNILERFSAQQFPDLHSELNLSSLELGDSALYFCASSTGLRETQYFGPGTRLLVL.

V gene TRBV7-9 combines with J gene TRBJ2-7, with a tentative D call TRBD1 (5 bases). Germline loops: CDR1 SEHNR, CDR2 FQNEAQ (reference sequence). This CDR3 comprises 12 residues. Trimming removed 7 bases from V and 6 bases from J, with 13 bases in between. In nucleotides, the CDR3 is TGTGCCAGCACTAAAGGGGCGGCCGAGCAGTACTTC. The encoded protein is CASTKGAAEQYF. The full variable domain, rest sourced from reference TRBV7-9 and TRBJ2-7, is DTGVSQNPRHKITKRGQNVTFRCDPISEHNRLYWYRQTLGQGPEFLTYFQNEAQLEKSRLLSDRFSAERPKGSFSTLEIQRTEQGDSAMYLCASTKGAAEQYFGPGTRLTVT.

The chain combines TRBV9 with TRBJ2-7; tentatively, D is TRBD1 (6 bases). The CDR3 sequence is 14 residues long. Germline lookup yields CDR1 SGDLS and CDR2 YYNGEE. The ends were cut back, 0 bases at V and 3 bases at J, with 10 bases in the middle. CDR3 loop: CASSVGLGGYEQYF. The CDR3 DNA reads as TGTGCCAGCAGCGTAGGGTTAGGGGGCTACGAGCAGTACTTC. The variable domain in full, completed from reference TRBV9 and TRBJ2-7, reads DSGVTQTPKHLITATGQRVTLRCSPRSGDLSVYWYQQSLDQGLQFLIQYYNGEERAKGNILERFSAQQFPDLHSELNLSSLELGDSALYFCASSVGLGGYEQYFGPGTRLTVT.

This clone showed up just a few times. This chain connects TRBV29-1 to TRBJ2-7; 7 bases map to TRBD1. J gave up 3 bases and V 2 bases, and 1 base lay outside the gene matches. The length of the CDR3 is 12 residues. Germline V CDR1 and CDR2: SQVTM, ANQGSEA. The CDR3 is CSVEWDSYEQYF. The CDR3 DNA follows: TGCAGCGTTGAATGGGACAGCTACGAGCAGTACTTC.

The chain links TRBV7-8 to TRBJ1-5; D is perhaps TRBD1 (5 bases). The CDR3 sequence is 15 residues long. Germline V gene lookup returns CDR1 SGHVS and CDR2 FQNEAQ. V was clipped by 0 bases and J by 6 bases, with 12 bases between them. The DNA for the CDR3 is TGTGCCAGCAGCTTAGCGCTCTTCGGGGGTCAGCCCCAGCATTTT. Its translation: CASSLALFGGQPQHF.

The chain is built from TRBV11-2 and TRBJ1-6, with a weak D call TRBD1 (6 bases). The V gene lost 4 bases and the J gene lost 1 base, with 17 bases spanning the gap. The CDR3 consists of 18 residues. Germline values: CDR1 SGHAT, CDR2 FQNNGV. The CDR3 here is CASSSNRVERSYNSPLHF. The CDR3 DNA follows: TGTGCCAGCAGCTCTAACAGGGTAGAACGATCCTATAATTCACCCCTCCACTTT. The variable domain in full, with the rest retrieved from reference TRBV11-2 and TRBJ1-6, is EAGVAQSPRYKIIEKRQSVAFWCNPISGHATLYWYQQILGQGPKLLIQFQNNGVVDDSQLPKDRFSAERLKGVDSTLKIQPAKLEDSAVYLCASSSNRVERSYNSPLHFGNGTRLTVT.

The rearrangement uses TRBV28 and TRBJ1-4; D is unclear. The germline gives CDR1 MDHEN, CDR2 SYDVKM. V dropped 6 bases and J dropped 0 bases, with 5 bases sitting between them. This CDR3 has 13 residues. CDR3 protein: CASSYATNEKLFF. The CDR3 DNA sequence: TGTGCCAGCAGCTATGCAACTAATGAAAAACTGTTTTTT.

CDR3 amino acids: CASSDPKTSRETQYF. In DNA form, the CDR3 reads TGTGCCAGCAGTGACCCCAAGACGTCTAGGGAGACCCAGTACTTC. The chain is built from TRBV25-1 and TRBJ2-5; the D is unclear. CDR1 MGHDK and CDR2 SYGVNS come from the germline V gene. The CDR3 runs to 15 residues. V was clipped by 3 bases and J by 5 bases, with 16 bases between them.

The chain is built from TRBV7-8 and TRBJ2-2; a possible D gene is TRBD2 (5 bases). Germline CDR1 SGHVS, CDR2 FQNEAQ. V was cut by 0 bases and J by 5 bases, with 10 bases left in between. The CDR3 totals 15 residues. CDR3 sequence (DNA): TGTGCCAGCAGCTTAGCGAGGGTGAGGACCGGGGAGCTGTTTTTT. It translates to CASSLARVRTGELFF.

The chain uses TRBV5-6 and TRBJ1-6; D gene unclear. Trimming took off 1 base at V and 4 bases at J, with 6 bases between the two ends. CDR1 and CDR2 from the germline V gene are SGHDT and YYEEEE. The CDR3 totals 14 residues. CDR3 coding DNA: TGTGCCAGCAGCTTGCGAGGGTATAATTCACCCCTCCACTTT. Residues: CASSLRGYNSPLHF.

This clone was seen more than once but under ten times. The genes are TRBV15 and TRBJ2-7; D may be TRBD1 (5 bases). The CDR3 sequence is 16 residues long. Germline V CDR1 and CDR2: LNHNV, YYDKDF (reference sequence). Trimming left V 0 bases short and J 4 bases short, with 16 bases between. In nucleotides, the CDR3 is TGTGCCACCAGCAGAGATCAGACCAGGTCAGGGTACGAGCAGTACTTC. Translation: CATSRDQTRSGYEQYF.

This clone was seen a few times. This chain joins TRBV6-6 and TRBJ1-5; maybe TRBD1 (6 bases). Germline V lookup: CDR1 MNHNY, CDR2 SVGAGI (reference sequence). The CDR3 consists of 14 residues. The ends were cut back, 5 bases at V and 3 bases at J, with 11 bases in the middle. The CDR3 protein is CASSLNRDNQPQHF. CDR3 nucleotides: TGTGCCAGCAGTCTCAACAGGGACAATCAGCCCCAGCATTTT.

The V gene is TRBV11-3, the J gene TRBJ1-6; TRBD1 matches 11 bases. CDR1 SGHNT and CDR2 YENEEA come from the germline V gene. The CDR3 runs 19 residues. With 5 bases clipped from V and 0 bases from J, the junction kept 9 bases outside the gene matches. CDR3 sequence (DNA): TGTGCCAGCAGCGAAGGACAGGGGGCGAACTACTCCTATAATTCACCCCTCCACTTT. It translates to CASSEGQGANYSYNSPLHF. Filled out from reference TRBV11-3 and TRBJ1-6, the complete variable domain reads EAGVVQSPRYKIIEKKQPVAFWCNPISGHNTLYWYLQNLGQGPELLIRYENEEAVDDSQLPKDRFSAERLKGVDSTLKIQPAELGDSAVYLCASSEGQGANYSYNSPLHFGNGTRLTVT.

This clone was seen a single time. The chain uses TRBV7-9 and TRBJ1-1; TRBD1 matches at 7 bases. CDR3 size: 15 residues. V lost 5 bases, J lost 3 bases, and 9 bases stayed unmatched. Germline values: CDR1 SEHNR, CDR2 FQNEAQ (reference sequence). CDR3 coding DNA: TGTGCCAGCAGCCTTCGACAGGGTAGGGACACTGAAGCTTTCTTT. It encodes CASSLRQGRDTEAFF.

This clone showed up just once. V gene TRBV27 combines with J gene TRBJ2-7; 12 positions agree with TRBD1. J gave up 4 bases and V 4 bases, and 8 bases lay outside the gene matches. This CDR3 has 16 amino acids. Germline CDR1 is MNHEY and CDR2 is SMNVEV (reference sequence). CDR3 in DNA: TGTGCCAGCAGTTCCCCGGGACAGGGGGCCAGGTACGAGCAGTACTTC. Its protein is CASSSPGQGARYEQYF.